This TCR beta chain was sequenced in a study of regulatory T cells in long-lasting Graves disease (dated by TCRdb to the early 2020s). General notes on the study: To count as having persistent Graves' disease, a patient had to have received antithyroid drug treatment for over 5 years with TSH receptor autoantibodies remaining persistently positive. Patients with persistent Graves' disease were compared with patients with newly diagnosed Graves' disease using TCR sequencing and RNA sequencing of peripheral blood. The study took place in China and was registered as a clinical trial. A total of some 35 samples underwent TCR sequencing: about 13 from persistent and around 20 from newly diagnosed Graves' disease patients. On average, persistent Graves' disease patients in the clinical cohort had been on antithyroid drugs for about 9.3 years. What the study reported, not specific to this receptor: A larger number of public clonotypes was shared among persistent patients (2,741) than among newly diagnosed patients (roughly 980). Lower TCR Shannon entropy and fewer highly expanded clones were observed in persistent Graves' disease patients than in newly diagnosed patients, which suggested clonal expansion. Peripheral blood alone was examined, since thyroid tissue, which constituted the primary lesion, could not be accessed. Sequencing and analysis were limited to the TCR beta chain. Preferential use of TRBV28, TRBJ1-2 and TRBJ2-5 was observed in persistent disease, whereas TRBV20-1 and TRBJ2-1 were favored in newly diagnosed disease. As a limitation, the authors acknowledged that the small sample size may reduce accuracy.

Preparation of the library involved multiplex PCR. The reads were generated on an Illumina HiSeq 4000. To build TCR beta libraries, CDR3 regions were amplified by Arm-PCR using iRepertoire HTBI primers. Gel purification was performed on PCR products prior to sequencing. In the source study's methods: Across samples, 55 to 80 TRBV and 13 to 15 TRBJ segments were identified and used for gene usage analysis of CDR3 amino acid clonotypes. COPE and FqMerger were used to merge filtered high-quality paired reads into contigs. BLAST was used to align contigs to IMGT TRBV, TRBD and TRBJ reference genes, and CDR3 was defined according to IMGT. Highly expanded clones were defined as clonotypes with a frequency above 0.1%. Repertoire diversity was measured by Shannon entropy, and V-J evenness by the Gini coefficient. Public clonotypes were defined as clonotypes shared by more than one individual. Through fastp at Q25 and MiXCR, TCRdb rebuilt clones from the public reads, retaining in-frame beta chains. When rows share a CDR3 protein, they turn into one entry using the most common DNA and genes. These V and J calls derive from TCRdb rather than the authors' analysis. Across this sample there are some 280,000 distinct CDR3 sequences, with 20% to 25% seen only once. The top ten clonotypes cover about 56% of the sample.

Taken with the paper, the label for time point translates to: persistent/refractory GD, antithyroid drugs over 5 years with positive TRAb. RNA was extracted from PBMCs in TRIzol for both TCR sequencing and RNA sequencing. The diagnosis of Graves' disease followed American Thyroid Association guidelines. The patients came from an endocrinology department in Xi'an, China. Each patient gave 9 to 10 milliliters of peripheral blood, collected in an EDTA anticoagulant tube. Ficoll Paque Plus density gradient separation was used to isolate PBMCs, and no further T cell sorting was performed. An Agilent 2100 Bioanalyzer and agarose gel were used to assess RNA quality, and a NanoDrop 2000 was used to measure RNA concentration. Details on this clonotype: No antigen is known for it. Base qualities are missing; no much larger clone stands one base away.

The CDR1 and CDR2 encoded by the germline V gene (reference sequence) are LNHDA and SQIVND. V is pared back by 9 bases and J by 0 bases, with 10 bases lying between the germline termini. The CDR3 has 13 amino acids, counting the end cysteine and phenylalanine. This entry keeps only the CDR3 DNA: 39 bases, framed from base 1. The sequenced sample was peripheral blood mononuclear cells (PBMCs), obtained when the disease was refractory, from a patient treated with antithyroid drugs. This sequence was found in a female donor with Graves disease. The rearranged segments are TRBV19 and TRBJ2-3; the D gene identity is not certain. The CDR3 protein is CASGRISTDTQYF. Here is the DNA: TGTGCCAGCGGACGGATTAGCACAGATACGCAGTATTTT. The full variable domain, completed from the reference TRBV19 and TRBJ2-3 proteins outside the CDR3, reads DGGITQSPKYLFRKEGQNVTLSCEQNLNHDAMYWYRQDPGQGLRLIYYSQIVNDFQKGDIAEGYSVSREKKESFPLTVTSAQKNPTAFYLCASGRISTDTQYFGPGTRLTVL.